This T cell receptor beta chain derives from a study of blood T cell repertoires in COVID-19. Overall study context: Samples taken during acute and convalescent COVID-19 were collected in the United States, Italy and Spain. PBMCs, B-cell-depleted T cells, or T cells were the source of the cDNA or gDNA that made up the material.

Profiling relied on immunoSEQ multiplex PCR, and the TCRdb table lists in-frame clones only, not all of them. The repertoire holds roughly 230,000 clones, roughly nine tenths seen once, with 4% to 5% in the top ten. This clone was recorded once. From germline, CDR1 is SGHNT and CDR2 YYREEE (reference sequence). V dropped 2 bases and J dropped 1 base, with 15 bases sitting between them. This CDR3 contains 16 residues. The genes are TRBV5-4 and TRBJ1-2; D possibly corresponds to TRBD1 (5 bases). The sample comprised peripheral blood. This sequence originates from a woman between 35 and 50 years old who had recovered from COVID-19. The CDR3 DNA reads as TGTGCCAGCAGCTTCGGGGGGACTTACAATAACTATGGCTACACCTTC. The encoded protein is CASSFGGTYNNYGYTF.